This T cell receptor beta chain was observed in a study of blood T cells in healthy people across ages. The CDR3 is 16 residues long. The J segment lost 5 bases and the V segment lost 2 bases, leaving 10 bases of the junction unmatched. Germline V gives CDR1 KGHSH, CDR2 LQKENI. Of note for this clonotype: A single base separates this from a much larger clone, so it may be a read error.

Sample-barcoded 5' priming and a J-beta primer mix drove a second PCR of 7 to 11 cycles. A single record per CDR3 protein comes from TCRdb applying MiXCR to the 5' RACE reads. The table has 500,000 to 700,000 distinct CDR3 sequences, about 30% seen once. This TCR was sampled from a woman older than 75 in good health. The V gene is TRBV18, the J gene TRBJ2-7, with 9 nucleotides matching TRBD1. What was sequenced was blood. This CDR3 is CASSPWMGQGSNEQYF. CDR3 sequence (DNA): TGTGCCAGCTCACCATGGATGGGACAGGGAAGTAACGAGCAGTACTTC. The complete variable domain, with remaining parts taken from reference TRBV18 and TRBJ2-7, reads NAGVMQNPRHLVRRRGQEARLRCSPMKGHSHVYWYRQLPEEGLKFMVYLQKENIIDESGMPKERFSAEFPKEGPSILRIQQVVRGDSAAYFCASSPWMGQGSNEQYFGPGTRLTVT.